A selection of T cell receptor beta chains follows, all from one sample in a study of human T cells and chemical hapten exposure. TCRdb called the RACE reads again in MiXCR, with one record for every CDR3 protein. The table records approximately 400,000 distinct CDR3 sequences, around 4.8% of them present only once. This material consisted of whole blood, taken in connection with sensitization to the hapten diphenylcyclopropenone (DPC). All receptors come from a woman between 50 and 59 years old with alopecia areata. Some clones in this sample may be carry-over from other donors' samples. Each CDR3 is given with its conserved first and last residue. Each record gives: J gene, D gene, V gene, clone size, CDR3 DNA, CDR3 protein. D genes are given only for firm matches. Expanded clones are given a class, and other clones once, few, many or no size at all.

TRBJ2-3 | - | TRBV6-6 | - | TGTGCCAGCAGTTCCGTCGGGGTCACAGATACGCAGTATTTT | CASSSVGVTDTQYF
TRBJ1-5 | - | TRBV5-1 | - | TGCGCCAGCAGCACGAAATTCCGGGGTATCAAATCGCCCCAGCATTTT | CASSTKFRGIKSPQHF
TRBJ1-4 | TRBD1 | TRBV12-3/TRBV12-4 | few | TGTGCCAGCAGCCTACCGGGGCGACAGGGCCCCGGAAAACTGTTTTTT | CASSLPGRQGPGKLFF
TRBJ2-3 | - | TRBV21-1 | many | TGTGCCATCTACAGCGAGCGGGGTTTGTACGGTTTCGGGCAGTATTTT | CAIYSERGLYGFGQYF
TRBJ1-1 | - | TRBV20-1 | many | TGCAGTGCTAGAACCACCGGGACACCCGAAGCTTTCTTT | CSARTTGTPEAFF
TRBJ2-3 | - | TRBV11-2 | - | TGTGCCAGCAGCCCCAGGAGGGTCGGATCCACAGATACGCAGTATTTT | CASSPRRVGSTDTQYF
TRBJ2-3 | - | TRBV10-3 | many | TGTGCCATCAGTGAGGGTGGCGGAGATACGCAGTATTTT | CAISEGGGDTQYF
TRBJ1-1 | - | TRBV5-1 | - | TGCGCCAGCAGCTTGGGGTACGGGGTGCCTGAAGCTTTCTTT | CASSLGYGVPEAFF
TRBJ1-5 | - | TRBV5-6 | few | TGTGCCAGCAGCTTGGGTATAGGGGTCGGTAGCAATCAGCCCCAGCATTTT | CASSLGIGVGSNQPQHF
TRBJ1-2 | - | TRBV12-3/TRBV12-4 | few | TGTGCCAGCAGCTGGGCAGACTATGGCTACACCTTC | CASSWADYGYTF
TRBJ2-7 | TRBD1 | TRBV27 | few | TGTGCCAGCAGGACCGGGACAGGATCCTACGAGCAGTACTTC | CASRTGTGSYEQYF
TRBJ2-7 | - | TRBV4-3 | few | TGCGCCAGCAGCCCGACCAGGAGGTCCTACGAGCAGTACTTC | CASSPTRRSYEQYF
TRBJ1-2 | TRBD1 | TRBV2 | many | TGTGCCAGCAGTACACCCGGGACAGAGCATTATGGCTACACCTTC | CASSTPGTEHYGYTF
TRBJ2-3 | TRBD1 | TRBV28 | - | TGTGCCAGCAGCTCCCCCCGGGACAGAGGCACAGATACGCAGTATTTT | CASSSPRDRGTDTQYF
TRBJ2-7 | TRBD2 | TRBV30 | few | TGTGCCTGGAGTTACGGGAGGGTCGAGCAGTACTTC | CAWSYGRVEQYF
TRBJ1-5 | - | TRBV2 | - | TGTGCCAGCAGTGAAACCCGGACATATAGCAATCAGCCCCAGCATTTT | CASSETRTYSNQPQHF
TRBJ2-1 | TRBD2 | TRBV4-3 | few | TGCGCCAGCAGCCAAAAGGCGCCCCTCCCCGGGACTAGTTCCTACAATGAGCAGTTCTTC | CASSQKAPLPGTSSYNEQFF
TRBJ1-1 | - | TRBV6-5 | many | TGTGCCAGCAGTAGAGGAGGGAACACTGAAGCTTTCTTT | CASSRGGNTEAFF
TRBJ2-1 | - | TRBV7-9 | many | TGTGCCAGCAGCCCTGGCGGTAAACCCTACAATGAGCAGTTCTTC | CASSPGGKPYNEQFF
TRBJ2-1 | - | TRBV20-1 | many | TGCAGTGCTAGAGGCTGGCAGGGAAGGACCTACAATGAGCAGTTCTTC | CSARGWQGRTYNEQFF
TRBJ2-3 | TRBD2 | TRBV27 | many | TGTGCCAGCAGTCCCCTCGGACTAGCGGGAAAAACGCAGTATTTT | CASSPLGLAGKTQYF
TRBJ2-3 | TRBD1 | TRBV29-1 | few | TGCAGCGTTGTAACCGGGACAGGGGTTTATCTTACGCAGTATTTT | CSVVTGTGVYLTQYF
TRBJ1-4 | - | TRBV24-1 | many | TGTGCCACCAGAAGGGTCGTAATGGGGGAAAAACTGTTTTTT | CATRRVVMGEKLFF
TRBJ2-1 | - | TRBV20-1 | - | TGCAGTGCCGCCGACAACCCGGGGAGAAACAATGAGCAGTTCTTC | CSAADNPGRNNEQFF
TRBJ2-7 | - | TRBV4-2 | many | TGTGCCAGCAGCCAAGTAAAGGGAGAATGGCAGTACTTC | CASSQVKGEWQYF
TRBJ2-7 | - | TRBV6-5 | many | TGTGCCAGCAGTGTCACTGCGGGAGAGCAGTACTTC | CASSVTAGEQYF
TRBJ2-7 | TRBD2 | TRBV5-1 | - | TGCGCCAGCAGCTCCTTACTAGCGGGGGCTTCCTACGAGCAGTACTTC | CASSSLLAGASYEQYF
TRBJ1-1 | TRBD1 | TRBV2 | many | TGTGCCAGCAGTGAAGGGCAGGGGGGGCGGCTGAACACTGAAGCTTTCTTT | CASSEGQGGRLNTEAFF
TRBJ1-1 | - | TRBV30 | many | TGTGCCTGGACCCGTCGGGGGGGAGGTGTAGCTTTCTTT | CAWTRRGGGVAFF
TRBJ1-1 | - | TRBV27 | many | TGTGCCAGCAGTTTACGGGAAACAGGAGCCACTGAAGCTTTCTTT | CASSLRETGATEAFF
TRBJ1-1 | - | TRBV9 | many | TGTGCCAGCAGCGTATCCCCCCACACTGAAGCTTTCTTT | CASSVSPHTEAFF
TRBJ1-1 | TRBD1 | TRBV29-1 | many | TGCAGCGGCGGGACAGGGATGAACACTGAAGCTTTCTTT | CSGGTGMNTEAFF
TRBJ1-4 | - | TRBV2 | many | TGTGCCAGCAGTGTAGCCGGGGCTTCTCTTAATGAAAAACTGTTTTTT | CASSVAGASLNEKLFF
TRBJ2-3 | - | TRBV6-2/TRBV6-3 | many | TGTGCCAGCAGTCAACGCACAGATACGCAGTATTTT | CASSQRTDTQYF
TRBJ2-7 | TRBD1 | TRBV3-1 | - | TGTGCCAGCAGCCACCGGGACAGGGTCAGGTACGAGCAGTACTTC | CASSHRDRVRYEQYF
TRBJ2-2 | - | TRBV20-1 | - | TGCAGTGCGGGGCCGGTAGCCGGGGAGCTGTTTTTT | CSAGPVAGELFF
TRBJ1-3 | TRBD1 | TRBV7-2 | - | TGTGCCAGCAGCACCGGGACAGGGTCAGGAAACACCATATATTTT | CASSTGTGSGNTIYF